This T cell receptor beta chain was recovered during a study of OX40 agonist ivuxolimab in advanced cancers. The overall study: Patients receiving dose escalation had hepatocellular carcinoma, melanoma, renal cell or head and neck cancer.

The V end was cut by 1 base, the J end by 3 bases, with 9 bases between. There are 15 residues in the CDR3. In germline, CDR1 is SEHNR, CDR2 FQNEAQ (reference sequence). Autoimmune disease history or systemic immunosuppression barred patients. Regarding the study as a whole: Researchers report that CD8+ T cells had, on average, more expanded clones than CD4+.

Profiling relied on immunoSEQ multiplex PCR, and the TCRdb table lists in-frame clones only, not all of them. Of over 30,000 clones in the sample, about four fifths were seen once. A word on this clone: What it recognizes is unknown.

The source of this sequence is an adult with an advanced solid tumor such as melanoma, head and neck, liver or kidney cancer. The source was CD4+ or CD8+ T cells sorted from blood, collected in a trial of the OX40 agonist ivuxolimab. The chain joins TRBV7-9 to TRBJ1-4; D might be TRBD1 (6 bases). The CDR3 DNA reads TGTGCCAGCAGCTTAGTAGGGGGGCCTAATGAAAAACTGTTTTTT. Translation: CASSLVGGPNEKLFF.